This is a list of T cell receptor beta chains from one sample in a study of T cell repertoires in cytomegalovirus infection. TCRdb re-called the reads with MiXCR, one entry per CDR3 protein. This repertoire shows approximately 700,000 distinct CDR3 sequences, approximately 40% found once; its top ten account for around 2.8%. Sequenced material: PBMCs. The receptor set was obtained from a human donor in good health (CMV status not recorded). Some clones in this sample may be carry-over from other donors' samples. Each CDR3 is given with its conserved first and last residue. D genes are given only for firm matches. Clone sizes are given selectively: once, few, many, or a class where the clone is expanded.

cdr3_aa	cdr3_nt	v_call	d_call	clone_size	j_call
CASDSSGGELFF	TGTGCCAGCGATTCTTCTGGCGGGGAGCTGTTTTTT	TRBV7-6	-	many	TRBJ2-2
CASRDRAHEQYF	TGTGCCAGCCGGGACAGGGCACACGAGCAGTACTTC	TRBV27	TRBD1	few	TRBJ2-7
CASSVKRNEQFF	TGTGCCAGCAGTGTAAAGCGCAATGAGCAGTTCTTC	TRBV2	-	-	TRBJ2-1
CASSADRAGQPQHF	TGTGCCAGCAGCGCGGACAGGGCGGGACAGCCCCAGCATTTT	TRBV6-1	TRBD1	-	TRBJ1-5
CATSWDVYGYTF	TGTGCCACCTCTTGGGACGTCTATGGCTACACCTTC	TRBV28	-	few	TRBJ1-2
CASSNGPTSGSYEQYF	TGTGCCAGCAGTAATGGCCCGACTAGCGGGAGCTACGAGCAGTACTTC	TRBV27	TRBD2	-	TRBJ2-7
CASSPWGDNQPQHF	TGTGCCAGCAGCCCTTGGGGGGACAATCAGCCCCAGCATTTT	TRBV7-2	-	-	TRBJ1-5
CASSRGAPHTDTQYF	TGTGCCAGCAGCCGCGGGGCCCCCCACACAGATACGCAGTATTTT	TRBV12-3/TRBV12-4	-	-	TRBJ2-3
CASSPYRPLPGIPQETQYF	TGTGCCAGCAGTCCTTATAGGCCCCTACCAGGGATTCCCCAAGAGACCCAGTACTTC	TRBV27	-	-	TRBJ2-5
CAISGNRGQVEQYF	TGTGCCATCAGTGGGAACAGGGGGCAGGTCGAGCAGTACTTC	TRBV10-3	TRBD1	-	TRBJ2-7
CASRMNHRDGYTF	TGTGCCAGCAGGATGAACCACAGGGATGGCTACACCTTC	TRBV28	-	few	TRBJ1-2
CASSPQGGQSSYNDQFF	TGTGCCAGCAGCCCCCAGGGCGGTCAGAGCTCCTACAATGATCAGTTCTTC	TRBV7-9	-	-	TRBJ2-1
CSVEPGLAGSMFF	TGCAGCGTTGAACCGGGACTAGCGGGGAGTATGTTCTTC	TRBV29-1	TRBD2	-	TRBJ2-1
CASSFVHTEAFF	TGTGCCAGCAGCTTCGTCCACACTGAAGCTTTCTTT	TRBV7-2	-	few	TRBJ1-1
CASSFNSGGRGGANVLTF	TGTGCCAGCAGCTTTAATTCTGGGGGGCGCGGTGGGGCCAACGTCCTGACTTTC	TRBV5-4	-	-	TRBJ2-6
CASISFRSDTGELFF	TGTGCCAGCATATCGTTCAGATCGGACACCGGGGAGCTGTTTTTT	TRBV6-9	-	few	TRBJ2-2
CASSSLIRGYGYTF	TGTGCCAGCAGTTCGTTAATCAGGGGCTATGGCTACACCTTC	TRBV6-8	-	-	TRBJ1-2
CASSLRAIGANVLTF	TGCGCCAGCAGCTTGCGGGCGATTGGGGCCAACGTCCTGACTTTC	TRBV5-1	-	-	TRBJ2-6
CASSQRGGAYNEQFF	TGTGCCAGCAGCCAGCGGGGGGGTGCCTACAATGAGCAGTTCTTC	TRBV7-3	TRBD2	few	TRBJ2-1
CASNHLLSSYNEQFF	TGTGCCAGCAACCATCTCTTGAGCTCCTACAATGAGCAGTTCTTC	TRBV6-2/TRBV6-3	-	-	TRBJ2-1
CASSIDRGGPFF	TGTGCCAGTAGTATAGACCGGGGGGGCCCGTTCTTC	TRBV19	TRBD2	-	TRBJ2-1
CASSLAGTSTTDTQYF	TGTGCCAGCAGCTTAGCCGGGACATCCACCACAGATACGCAGTATTTT	TRBV7-6	-	many	TRBJ2-3
CASSLLASGNKDTQYF	TGTGCCAGCAGTCTCCTCGCTAGCGGGAATAAAGATACGCAGTATTTT	TRBV27	TRBD2	few	TRBJ2-3
CAISPGSGSSQETQYF	TGTGCCATCAGTCCCGGTAGCGGGAGCTCACAAGAGACCCAGTACTTC	TRBV10-3	TRBD2	-	TRBJ2-5
CASRRQGGDEKLFF	TGTGCCAGCAGGAGACAGGGTGGGGATGAAAAACTGTTTTTT	TRBV6-1	TRBD1	-	TRBJ1-4
CASSQRGDTDTQYF	TGTGCCAGCAGCCAACGGGGGGACACAGATACGCAGTATTTT	TRBV11-3	TRBD2	-	TRBJ2-3
CAISPLGLVSNTEAFF	TGTGCCATCAGCCCCTTAGGGCTAGTATCCAACACTGAAGCTTTCTTT	TRBV10-3	-	-	TRBJ1-1
CASSGRPTYNEQFF	TGTGCCAGCAGCGGACGGCCGACCTACAATGAGCAGTTCTTC	TRBV6-5	-	few	TRBJ2-1
CAWINGAANSPLHF	TGTGCCTGGATTAACGGGGCCGCGAATTCACCCCTCCACTTT	TRBV30	-	-	TRBJ1-6
CASSVGGTQETQYF	TGTGCCAGCAGCGTAGGCGGGACTCAAGAGACCCAGTACTTC	TRBV9	-	once	TRBJ2-5
CASSSQGTQNTEAFF	TGCGCCAGCAGTTCCCAGGGGACCCAGAACACTGAAGCTTTCTTT	TRBV5-1	-	-	TRBJ1-1
CASSRPGQVLSRTF	TGCGCCAGCAGCCGCCCGGGACAGGTTCTATCTCGCACCTTC	TRBV4-1	TRBD1	-	TRBJ1-2
CSVDQKGLGNTIYF	TGCAGCGTTGACCAGAAAGGGTTGGGAAACACCATATATTTT	TRBV29-1	-	-	TRBJ1-3
CARGEGTINNEQFF	TGTGCCAGGGGGGAAGGGACTATAAACAATGAGCAGTTCTTC	TRBV19	TRBD2	once	TRBJ2-1
CASSLAGLAVTGEMFF	TGTGCAAGCAGTTTAGCGGGACTAGCCGTCACCGGGGAGATGTTTTTT	TRBV7-2	TRBD2	-	TRBJ2-2
CASQRSRVNTEAFF	TGTGCCAGCCAAAGAAGTAGGGTGAACACTGAAGCTTTCTTT	TRBV28	-	few	TRBJ1-1
CATSNKSTVNYGYTF	TGTGCCACCAGCAACAAATCGACAGTGAACTATGGCTACACCTTC	TRBV15	-	-	TRBJ1-2
CASSLEGRWQGGSF	TGTGCCAGCAGCTTAGAAGGGAGGTGGCAGGGCGGGTCTTTT	TRBV7-2	-	-	TRBJ2-3
CASSSSSLAGYYEQYF	TGTGCCAGCAGCTCCTCTTCGTTAGCGGGTTACTACGAGCAGTACTTC	TRBV7-2	TRBD2	many	TRBJ2-7
CAGSSPSYEPYF	TGTGCCGGCAGTTCTCCCTCCTACGAGCCTTACTTC	TRBV25-1	-	once	TRBJ2-7
CASSQVSRDDQPQHF	TGTGCCAGCAGCCAAGTATCGAGAGATGATCAGCCCCAGCATTTT	TRBV4-2	-	-	TRBJ1-5
CASSTTPSYEQYF	TGTGCCAGCAGCACGACACCTTCCTACGAGCAGTACTTC	TRBV7-2	-	many	TRBJ2-7
CASSGDQGRGPGELFF	TGCGCCAGCAGCGGGGATCAGGGGAGAGGCCCCGGGGAGCTGTTTTTT	TRBV5-1	-	-	TRBJ2-2
CASSKVYQGSTDTQYF	TGTGCCAGTAGCAAGGTTTATCAGGGTAGCACAGATACGCAGTATTTT	TRBV19	-	-	TRBJ2-3
CASSAPGAETQYF	TGTGCCAGCAGCGCCCCAGGGGCAGAGACCCAGTACTTC	TRBV9	-	-	TRBJ2-5
CASSLDRLTNEKLFF	TGTGCCAGCAGCTTAGATCGGTTGACTAATGAAAAACTGTTTTTT	TRBV7-9	-	few	TRBJ1-4
CASRPTPGLAGDEQYF	TGTGCCAGCAGACCGACACCAGGACTAGCGGGAGACGAGCAGTACTTC	TRBV9	TRBD2	-	TRBJ2-7
CASSQDLPAGGTYEQYF	TGTGCCAGCAGCCAAGATCTCCCAGCGGGAGGAACCTACGAGCAGTACTTC	TRBV4-2	TRBD2	-	TRBJ2-7
CASSSRQYNEQFF	TGTGCCAGCAGCTCCCGACAGTACAATGAGCAGTTCTTC	TRBV7-2	-	few	TRBJ2-1
CASSLQGSVTGELFF	TGTGCCAGCAGCTTACAAGGGAGCGTCACCGGGGAGCTGTTTTTT	TRBV7-8	-	few	TRBJ2-2
CTSSLGSGGGLYNEQFF	TGTACCAGCAGCTTGGGTTCCGGGGGGGGCTTATACAATGAGCAGTTCTTC	TRBV7-2	TRBD2	-	TRBJ2-1
CSARDGLAGAGELFF	TGCAGTGCTAGAGATGGACTAGCGGGAGCCGGGGAGCTGTTTTTT	TRBV20-1	TRBD2	-	TRBJ2-2
CASSSEGIRYEQYF	TGTGCCAGCAGTAGTGAAGGGATTAGATACGAGCAGTACTTC	TRBV12-3/TRBV12-4	-	few	TRBJ2-7
CASSPLTSGTYNEQFF	TGTGCCAGCAGTCCGCTTACTAGCGGGACCTACAATGAGCAGTTCTTC	TRBV28	TRBD2	-	TRBJ2-1
CASTQTGPTDTQYF	TGTGCCAGCACCCAGACAGGGCCCACCGATACGCAGTATTTT	TRBV7-2	TRBD1	many	TRBJ2-3
CASSQPRQGYSPLHF	TGTGCCAGCAGCCAGCCACGGCAGGGTTATTCACCCCTCCACTTT	TRBV5-6	-	-	TRBJ1-6
CASSFDPRVYEQYF	TGCGCCAGCAGTTTCGACCCAAGGGTTTACGAGCAGTACTTC	TRBV10-2	-	-	TRBJ2-7
CASRPGTGSSYEQYF	TGTGCCAGCAGACCCGGGACAGGTAGCTCCTACGAGCAGTACTTC	TRBV6-6	TRBD1	few	TRBJ2-7